This TCR beta chain appears in the sequencing data of a study of OX40 agonist ivuxolimab in advanced cancers. Overall study: Previous treatment with anti-PD-1, anti-PD-L1 or anti-CTLA-4 therapy was allowed; 40% had received some. Partial response was recorded in three patients: one hepatocellular carcinoma and two cutaneous melanoma cases.

Using immunoSEQ multiplex PCR, the repertoire was profiled, and TCRdb retains in-frame clones only, with some absent. The sample records approximately 60,000 clones, approximately 91% being singletons. The CDR3 is 19 amino acids. Findings of the study overall: Clonal expansion was seen in CD4+ and CD8+ blood T cells by week 6 at 0.1 to 3.0 mg/kg. Expanded peripheral T cell antigen specificity was not determined.

Details on this clone: The antigen remains undetermined.

The input for sequencing was CD4+ or CD8+ T cells sorted from blood, taken in a trial of the OX40 agonist ivuxolimab. This sequence was found in an adult with an advanced solid tumor such as melanoma, head and neck, liver or kidney cancer. The rearrangement links TRBV21-1 to TRBJ2-2; the table names TRBD2, a call not compared with the DNA. TRBV21-1 is assigned pseudogene status. In DNA, the CDR3 is TGTGCCAGCAGCAAAATCACTATAGCGGGTAGCGCGAACACCGGGGAGCTGTTTTTT. It codes for CASSKITIAGSANTGELFF.